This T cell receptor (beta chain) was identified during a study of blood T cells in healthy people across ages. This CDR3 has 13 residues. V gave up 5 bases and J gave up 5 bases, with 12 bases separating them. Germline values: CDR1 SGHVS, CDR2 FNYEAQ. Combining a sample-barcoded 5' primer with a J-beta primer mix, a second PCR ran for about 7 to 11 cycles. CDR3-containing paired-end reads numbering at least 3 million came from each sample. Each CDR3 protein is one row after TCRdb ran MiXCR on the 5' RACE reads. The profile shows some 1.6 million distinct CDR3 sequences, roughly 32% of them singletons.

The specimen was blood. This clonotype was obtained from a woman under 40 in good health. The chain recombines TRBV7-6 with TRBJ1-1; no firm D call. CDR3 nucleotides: TGTGCCAGCAGCCTCGGCCCAGCTACTGAAGCTTTCTTT. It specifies CASSLGPATEAFF.